This paragraph covers one T cell receptor beta chain sequence. RNA in amounts of roughly 0.5 to 1 ug was reverse transcribed with random hexamers. Across 54 Vbeta and 13 Jbeta, immunoSEQ multiplex PCR amplified TCR beta CDR3. Using its own MiXCR run on the immunoSEQ multiplex PCR reads, TCRdb lists one record per CDR3 protein. The repertoire holds under 150,000 distinct CDR3 sequences, 94% seen once, with approximately 0.27% in the top ten. Sequencing of TCR beta, carried out with a high-throughput approach, was applied to CD8+ and CD4+ T cells from the blood. The control group consisted of healthy donors matched for age and sex. Negative isolation was used for CD8+ and CD4+ T cells and FACS enrichment for TEMRA cells. The sample belongs to a study of CD8 T cells in Susac syndrome. CDR3 length equals 14 residues. Trimming shortened V by 7 bases and J by 3 bases, and 15 bases separated the two germline ends.

The receptor comes from a human donor in good health. The chain uses TRBV12-3 or TRBV12-4 and TRBJ1-2, with D perhaps matching TRBD1 (6 bases). The source material was CD8+ T cells from PBMCs. The CDR3 loop is CASTFGGAHYGYTF. The CDR3 bases are TGTGCCAGCACCTTCGGGGGGGCCCACTATGGCTACACCTTC.